Listed below are T cell receptor beta chains from one sample, sequenced in a study of T cell responses to AZD1222 COVID-19 vaccine. Method: immunoSEQ multiplex PCR; TCRdb's copy keeps in-frame clones and lacks some. Here the sample spans about 110,000 clones, roughly nine tenths being singletons. Sequencing was performed on peripheral blood, taken on day 0 of AZD1222 vaccination. The source of these receptors is an adult in good health. Both conserved end residues are part of each CDR3. Fields, in order: CDR3 DNA, CDR3 protein, J gene, D gene, V gene, clone size. A D gene is named only where the DNA matches it firmly. Clone size is not always given. Where it is, it says once, few, many or a class for expanded clones.

CDR3nt: TGTGCCAGCAGCCAAGAGGTTTGGGGAGAATCACCCCTCCACTTT; CDR3aa: CASSQEVWGESPLHF; j_gene: TRBJ1-6; d_gene: .; v_gene: TRBV3-1/TRBV3-2; abundance: .
CDR3nt: TGTGCCAGCGGTACGGACGGGAATTCACCCCTCCACTTT; CDR3aa: CASGTDGNSPLHF; j_gene: TRBJ1-6; d_gene: .; v_gene: TRBV18; abundance: .
CDR3nt: TGTGCCAGTAGCTTTCTCTTGACGGAAGGACGAGAAGCTTTCTTT; CDR3aa: CASSFLLTEGREAFF; j_gene: TRBJ1-1; d_gene: .; v_gene: TRBV19; abundance: .
CDR3nt: TGTGCCAGCAGCCCCCATCTGGACACTGAAGCTTTCTTT; CDR3aa: CASSPHLDTEAFF; j_gene: TRBJ1-1; d_gene: .; v_gene: TRBV11-2; abundance: .
CDR3nt: TGTGCCAGCAGCCAACTCACGGGAAGGGGCAACGATGGCTACACCTTC; CDR3aa: CASSQLTGRGNDGYTF; j_gene: TRBJ1-2; d_gene: .; v_gene: TRBV14; abundance: .
CDR3nt: TGTGCCAGCAGCCTCGGTGGACCAGAGACCCAGTACTTC; CDR3aa: CASSLGGPETQYF; j_gene: TRBJ2-5; d_gene: .; v_gene: TRBV9; abundance: .
CDR3nt: TGCGCCAGCAGCCCCCTGGACAGGATAAGCACAGATACGCAGTATTTT; CDR3aa: CASSPLDRISTDTQYF; j_gene: TRBJ2-3; d_gene: TRBD1; v_gene: TRBV4-1; abundance: .
CDR3nt: TGTGCCAGCAGTGGTGTCGGCTACAATGAGCAGTTCTTC; CDR3aa: CASSGVGYNEQFF; j_gene: TRBJ2-1; d_gene: .; v_gene: TRBV25-1; abundance: once
CDR3nt: TGTGCCAGCAGTGAAGCGCCCGGTAGCAATCAGCCCCAGCATTTT; CDR3aa: CASSEAPGSNQPQHF; j_gene: TRBJ1-5; d_gene: .; v_gene: TRBV6-1; abundance: .
CDR3nt: TGCGCCAGCAGTGAGTCGGGACAGGGATTTGATGAGCAGTTCTTC; CDR3aa: CASSESGQGFDEQFF; j_gene: TRBJ2-1; d_gene: TRBD1; v_gene: TRBV10-1; abundance: many
CDR3nt: TGTGCCTGGAGCCGGGGGGACTATGGCTACACCTTC; CDR3aa: CAWSRGDYGYTF; j_gene: TRBJ1-2; d_gene: .; v_gene: TRBV30; abundance: .
CDR3nt: TGTGCCAGCAGCTCCGGGGGGAGCTACGAGCAGTACTTC; CDR3aa: CASSSGGSYEQYF; j_gene: TRBJ2-7; d_gene: TRBD2; v_gene: TRBV7-8; abundance: .
CDR3nt: TGTGCCAGCAGCTTAGTCGCATCACCCTACGAGCAGTACTTC; CDR3aa: CASSLVASPYEQYF; j_gene: TRBJ2-7; d_gene: .; v_gene: TRBV7-9; abundance: few
CDR3nt: TGTGCCAGTAGTATTAGTGGGGGAAATTCACCCCTCCACTTT; CDR3aa: CASSISGGNSPLHF; j_gene: TRBJ1-6; d_gene: .; v_gene: TRBV19; abundance: few
CDR3nt: TGTGCCTCGAAGCAGGGGGGGGCCGGTGATACGCAGTATTTT; CDR3aa: CASKQGGAGDTQYF; j_gene: TRBJ2-3; d_gene: .; v_gene: TRBV19; abundance: .
CDR3nt: TGTGCCAGCAGCTTAGGACAGTATAGCAATCAGCCCCAGCATTTT; CDR3aa: CASSLGQYSNQPQHF; j_gene: TRBJ1-5; d_gene: .; v_gene: TRBV5-6; abundance: .
CDR3nt: TGTGCCAGCAGTTCGAGGACTAGCGGATACACAGATACGCAGTATTTT; CDR3aa: CASSSRTSGYTDTQYF; j_gene: TRBJ2-3; d_gene: TRBD2; v_gene: TRBV6-5; abundance: .
CDR3nt: TGTGCCAGCTCACAAGCCCAAACAGGGTTTGACACTGAAGCTTTCTTT; CDR3aa: CASSQAQTGFDTEAFF; j_gene: TRBJ1-1; d_gene: .; v_gene: TRBV18; abundance: .
CDR3nt: TGTGCCAGCAGCCGTCGGCGGCAGGGAGTGATGAACACTGAAGCTTTCTTT; CDR3aa: CASSRRRQGVMNTEAFF; j_gene: TRBJ1-1; d_gene: .; v_gene: TRBV3-1/TRBV3-2; abundance: few
CDR3nt: TGTGCCAGCAGGGACGGAACTTATAGCAATCAGCCCCAGCATTTT; CDR3aa: CASRDGTYSNQPQHF; j_gene: TRBJ1-5; d_gene: .; v_gene: TRBV6-5; abundance: once